One T cell receptor beta chain is described in this entry. This sample is part of a study of OX40 agonist ivuxolimab in advanced cancers. Produced via immunoSEQ multiplex PCR; TCRdb's table is partial and in-frame only. The top ten clones hold approximately 2.3% of a sample with around 75,000 clones, over 85% of them seen once. Autoimmune disease history or systemic immunosuppression barred patients. Sampling of blood occurred at baseline, cycle 4 day 1, and cycle 7 day 1. The CDR3 is 16 residues long. Trimming shortened V by 4 bases and J by 3 bases, and 20 bases separated the two germline ends. Looked up from germline, CDR1 is SGHRS and CDR2 is YFSETQ.

This clonotype originated in an adult with an advanced solid tumor such as melanoma, head and neck, liver or kidney cancer. V gene TRBV5-1 combines with J gene TRBJ2-7; either TRBD1 or TRBD2 may fit D (6 bases each). Sequences were derived from CD4+ or CD8+ T cells sorted from blood, sampled in a trial of the OX40 agonist ivuxolimab. The CDR3 DNA is TGCGCCAGCAGCCCTGGAGGGGGTAGCGGTTTCTACGAGCAGTACTTC. It codes for CASSPGGGSGFYEQYF.